The T cell receptor (beta chain) under discussion was sequenced for a study of CD8+ T cells in alopecia areata. CDR1 and CDR2 (germline): SGHRS, YFSETQ. V was clipped by 0 bases and J by 5 bases, with 11 bases between them. This CDR3 is built from 14 residues. Once RNA had been extracted, it was reverse transcribed into cDNA to act as the sequencing template. The method was immunoSEQ multiplex PCR; TCRdb's version includes in-frame clones alone and lacks a portion of them. Of roughly 200,000 clones listed, 63% are singletons. The source was CD4+ T cells sorted from blood, collected at week 0. The chain recombines TRBV5-1 with TRBJ1-1; D might be TRBD1 (5 bases). The source is a human donor with alopecia areata. The CDR3 protein is CASSLGQLGTEAFF. DNA for the CDR3: TGCGCCAGCAGCTTGGGACAGCTGGGGACTGAAGCTTTCTTT.